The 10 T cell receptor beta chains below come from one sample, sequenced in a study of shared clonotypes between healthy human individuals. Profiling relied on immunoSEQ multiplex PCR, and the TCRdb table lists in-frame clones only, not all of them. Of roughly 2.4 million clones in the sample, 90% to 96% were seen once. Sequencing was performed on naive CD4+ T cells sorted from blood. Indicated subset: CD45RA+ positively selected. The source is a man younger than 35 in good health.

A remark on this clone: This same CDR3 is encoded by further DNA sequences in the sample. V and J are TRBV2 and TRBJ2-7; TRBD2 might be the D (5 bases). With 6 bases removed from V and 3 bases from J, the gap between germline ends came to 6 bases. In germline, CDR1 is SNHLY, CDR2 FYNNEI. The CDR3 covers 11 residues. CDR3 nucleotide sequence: TGTGCCAGCAGCGGGAACTACGAGCAGTACTTC. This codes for CASSGNYEQYF.

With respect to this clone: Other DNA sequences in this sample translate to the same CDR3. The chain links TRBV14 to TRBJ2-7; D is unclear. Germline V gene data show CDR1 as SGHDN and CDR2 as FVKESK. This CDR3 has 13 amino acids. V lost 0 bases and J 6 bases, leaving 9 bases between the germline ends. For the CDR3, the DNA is TGTGCCAGCAGCCAAGATCTCAGAGGCGAGCAGTACTTC. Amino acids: CASSQDLRGEQYF.

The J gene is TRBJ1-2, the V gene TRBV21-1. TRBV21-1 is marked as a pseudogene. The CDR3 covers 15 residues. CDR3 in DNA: TGTGCCAGCAGCAAACGGGGGGCAGGGAGTTATGGCTACACCTTC. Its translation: CASSKRGAGSYGYTF.

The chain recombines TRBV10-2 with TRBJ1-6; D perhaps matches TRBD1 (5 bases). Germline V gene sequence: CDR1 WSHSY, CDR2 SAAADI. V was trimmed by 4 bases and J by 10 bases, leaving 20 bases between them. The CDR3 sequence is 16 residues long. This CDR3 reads CASSVEGPSRGSPLHF. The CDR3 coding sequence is TGCGCCAGCAGTGTAGAAGGGCCGTCGAGGGGATCACCCCTCCACTTT.

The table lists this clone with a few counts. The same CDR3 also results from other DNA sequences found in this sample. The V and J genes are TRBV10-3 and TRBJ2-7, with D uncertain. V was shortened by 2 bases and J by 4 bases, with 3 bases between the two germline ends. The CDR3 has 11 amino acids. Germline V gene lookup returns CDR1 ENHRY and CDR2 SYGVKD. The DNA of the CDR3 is TGTGCCATCAGTGAGCGGTACGAGCAGTACTTC. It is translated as CAISERYEQYF.

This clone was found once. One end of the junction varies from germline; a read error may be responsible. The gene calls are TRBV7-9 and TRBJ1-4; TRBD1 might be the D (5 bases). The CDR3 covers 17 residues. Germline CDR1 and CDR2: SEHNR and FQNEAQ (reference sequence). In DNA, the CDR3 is TGTGCCAGCAGCCCCGTGGGGGTTGGGGCCCCTAAGGAAAAACTGTTTTTT. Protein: CASSPVGVGAPKEKLFF.

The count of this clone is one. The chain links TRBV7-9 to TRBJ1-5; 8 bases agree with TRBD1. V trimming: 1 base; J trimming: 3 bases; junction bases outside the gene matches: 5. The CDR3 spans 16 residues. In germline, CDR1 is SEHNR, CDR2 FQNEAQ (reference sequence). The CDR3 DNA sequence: TGTGCCAGCAGCTTAGGGGCAGGGGGCGACAATCAGCCCCAGCATTTT. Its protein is CASSLGAGGDNQPQHF. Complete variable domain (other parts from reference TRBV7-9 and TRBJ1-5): DTGVSQNPRHKITKRGQNVTFRCDPISEHNRLYWYRQTLGQGPEFLTYFQNEAQLEKSRLLSDRFSAERPKGSFSTLEIQRTEQGDSAMYLCASSLGAGGDNQPQHFGDGTRLSIL.

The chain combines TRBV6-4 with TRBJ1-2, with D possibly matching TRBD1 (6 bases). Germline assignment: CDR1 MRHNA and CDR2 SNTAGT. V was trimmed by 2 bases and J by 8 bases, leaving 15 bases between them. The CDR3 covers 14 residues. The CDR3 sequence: CASSDEYRGPGYTF. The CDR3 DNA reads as TGTGCCAGCAGTGACGAATACCGGGGGCCCGGCTACACCTTC.

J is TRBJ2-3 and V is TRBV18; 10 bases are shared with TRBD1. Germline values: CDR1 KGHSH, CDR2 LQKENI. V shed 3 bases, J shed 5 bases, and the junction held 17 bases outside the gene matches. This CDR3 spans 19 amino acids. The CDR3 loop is CASSPRRQGARRNQDTQYF. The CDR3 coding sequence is TGTGCCAGCTCACCGAGACGACAGGGGGCGCGGCGCAATCAAGATACGCAGTATTTT.

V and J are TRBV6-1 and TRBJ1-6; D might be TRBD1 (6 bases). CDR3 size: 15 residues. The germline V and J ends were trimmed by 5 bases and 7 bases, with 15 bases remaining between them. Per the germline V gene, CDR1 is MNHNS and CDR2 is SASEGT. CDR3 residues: CASSFDLTGNSPLHF. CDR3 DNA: TGTGCCAGCAGTTTTGACCTGACAGGCAATTCACCCCTCCACTTT.